Listed below are T cell receptor beta chains from one sample, sequenced in a study of T cell repertoires in cytomegalovirus infection. TCRdb recomputed calls from the reads with MiXCR, one row per CDR3 protein. The sample lists roughly 730,000 distinct CDR3 sequences; about 30% were seen once. Their antigens remain unidentified. The source was cultured PBMCs, collected from culture after CMV antigen stimulation. The receptors were sampled from a human donor in good health (CMV status not recorded). Some clones in this sample may be carry-over from other donors' samples. CDR3s include the opening cysteine and the closing phenylalanine or tryptophan. The D gene is left open where the match is weak. Clone size appears in some rows only: once, few, many, or a class for an expanded clone.

v_call	j_call	clone_size	d_call	cdr3_aa	cdr3_nt
TRBV7-9	TRBJ1-1	few	-	CASSPSGLLVNTEAFF	TGTGCCAGCTCCCCCTCGGGACTTCTGGTGAACACTGAAGCTTTCTTT
TRBV7-9	TRBJ1-6	-	TRBD1	CASSFGAGGDSPLHF	TGTGCCAGCAGCTTCGGGGCAGGGGGGGATTCACCCCTCCACTTT
TRBV29-1	TRBJ2-1	-	-	CSVSRGRIYNEQFF	TGCAGCGTCTCAAGGGGGAGGATCTACAATGAGCAGTTCTTC
TRBV6-5	TRBJ2-3	few	-	CASSYSTTGLTDTQYF	TGTGCCAGCAGTTACTCGACAACGGGGTTGACAGATACGCAGTATTTT
TRBV7-8	TRBJ2-7	-	TRBD2	CASSEKGGRGSYEQYF	TGTGCCAGCAGCGAAAAAGGCGGGAGAGGTTCCTACGAGCAGTACTTC
TRBV7-2	TRBJ2-7	-	-	CASSLGPRGGDEQYF	TGTGCCAGCAGCTTAGGTCCCCGGGGTGGTGACGAGCAGTACTTC
TRBV19	TRBJ1-5	-	-	CASSIDKGYSNQPQHF	TGTGCCAGTAGTATAGATAAGGGCTATAGCAATCAGCCCCAGCATTTT
TRBV28	TRBJ2-3	-	TRBD2	CASSLEAGGPDTQYF	TGTGCCAGCAGTTTAGAAGCGGGGGGGCCAGATACGCAGTATTTT
TRBV5-1	TRBJ2-7	-	-	CASSLLTGASYEQYF	TGCGCCAGCAGCTTATTAACAGGAGCCTCCTACGAGCAGTACTTC
TRBV5-4	TRBJ2-1	-	-	CASRAGGGYEQFF	TGTGCCAGTCGGGCGGGCGGGGGCTATGAGCAGTTCTTC
TRBV12-5	TRBJ2-3	few	-	CASAKKSGRTDTQYF	TGTGCTAGTGCCAAAAAGAGCGGACGCACAGATACGCAGTATTTT
TRBV7-8	TRBJ2-1	many	-	CASSPYIHAEQFF	TGTGCCAGCAGCCCCTACATCCACGCCGAGCAGTTCTTC
TRBV6-1	TRBJ2-1	few	-	CASSEVLGVDNEQFF	TGTGCCAGCAGTGAGGTCCTGGGGGTTGACAATGAGCAGTTCTTC
TRBV7-6	TRBJ2-1	few	TRBD2	CASQDTRGRGYNEQFF	TGTGCCAGCCAGGATACGCGCGGGAGGGGTTACAATGAGCAGTTCTTC
TRBV7-9	TRBJ2-7	-	TRBD2	CASSLAGGPNEQYF	TGTGCCAGCAGCTTAGCGGGAGGGCCCAACGAGCAGTACTTC
TRBV7-2	TRBJ2-1	few	-	CASSLDPGSGEQFF	TGTGCCAGCAGCTTAGACCCCGGGAGTGGCGAGCAGTTCTTC
TRBV12-3/TRBV12-4	TRBJ1-6	few	TRBD1	CASRLTGQPNSPLHF	TGTGCCAGCAGATTAACGGGACAGCCGAATTCACCCCTCCACTTT
TRBV6-1	TRBJ2-5	few	TRBD2	CASSVTSARKTQYF	TGTGCCAGCAGTGTCACTAGCGCCCGGAAGACCCAGTACTTC
TRBV18	TRBJ2-4	-	-	CASSPPGMNIQYF	TGTGCCAGCTCACCACCGGGAATGAACATTCAGTACTTC
TRBV7-2	TRBJ1-2	many	-	CASSLASGNGYTF	TGTGCCAGCAGCTTAGCGAGCGGAAACGGCTACACCTTC
TRBV28	TRBJ2-1	few	-	CASREPRGPYNEQFF	TGTGCCAGCAGAGAACCACGGGGTCCATACAATGAGCAGTTCTTC
TRBV27	TRBJ2-7	-	-	CASSPSSGEMIHEQYF	TGTGCCAGCAGTCCTTCTTCGGGAGAGATGATCCACGAGCAGTACTTC
TRBV18	TRBJ1-2	-	-	CASSPPGGDNYGYTF	TGTGCCAGCTCACCCCCTGGGGGGGATAACTATGGCTACACCTTC
TRBV20-1	TRBJ2-4	once	-	CSATPSLATYLAKNIQYF	TGCAGTGCTACCCCTTCGTTGGCGACCTATTTAGCCAAAAACATTCAGTACTTC
TRBV10-3	TRBJ2-5	-	TRBD2	CAISSLGEGGPGETQYF	TGTGCCATCAGCTCCCTCGGTGAGGGAGGGCCGGGAGAGACCCAGTACTTC
TRBV20-1	TRBJ2-7	-	-	CSARNSYEQYF	TGCAGTGCTAGGAACTCCTACGAGCAGTACTTC
TRBV10-3	TRBJ2-1	-	TRBD2	CAVAERGTYNEQFF	TGTGCCGTTGCTGAGCGGGGAACCTACAATGAGCAGTTCTTC
TRBV4-3	TRBJ2-3	few	-	CASSHYPPTSTRVDTQYF	TGCGCCAGCAGCCATTATCCCCCGACTTCAACCAGGGTAGATACGCAGTATTTT
TRBV11-2	TRBJ2-1	-	-	CASSLEAGISSYNEQLF	TGTGCCAGCAGCTTAGAGGCAGGCATCAGCTCCTACAATGAGCAGCTCTTC
TRBV27	TRBJ1-1	-	-	CASSFLGEVEAFF	TGTGCCAGCAGTTTTCTTGGAGAAGTTGAAGCTTTCTTT
TRBV7-2	TRBJ1-2	few	-	CASSRGRGVGYGYTF	TGTGCCAGCAGCCGGGGACGGGGGGTGGGCTATGGCTACACCTTC
TRBV20-1	TRBJ2-1	few	-	CSAGRRDEQFF	TGCAGTGCTGGAAGGCGCGATGAGCAGTTCTTC
TRBV5-4	TRBJ2-1	once	TRBD2	CASSSVSGRMSEQFF	TGTGCCAGCAGCTCGGTTAGCGGGAGGATGAGTGAGCAGTTCTTC
TRBV28	TRBJ1-2	few	TRBD1	CASSNTGVGYTF	TGTGCCAGCAGCAATACAGGGGTTGGCTACACCTTC
TRBV5-5	TRBJ1-1	-	-	CASSLDTRPNTEAFF	TGTGCCAGCAGCTTGGACACGCGGCCGAACACTGAAGCTTTCTTT
TRBV28	TRBJ1-5	-	-	CASSLAGQPLHF	TGTGCCAGCAGTTTGGCAGGCCAGCCCCTGCATTTT
TRBV5-1	TRBJ2-3	few	TRBD2	CASSPRPPGLVPTSTDTQYF	TGCGCCAGCAGCCCCAGACCACCGGGACTAGTACCGACTAGCACAGATACGCAGTATTTT
TRBV7-8	TRBJ2-7	few	-	CASSLGGSQSTAYEQYF	TGTGCCAGCAGCTTAGGCGGCAGCCAGTCAACCGCCTACGAGCAGTACTTC